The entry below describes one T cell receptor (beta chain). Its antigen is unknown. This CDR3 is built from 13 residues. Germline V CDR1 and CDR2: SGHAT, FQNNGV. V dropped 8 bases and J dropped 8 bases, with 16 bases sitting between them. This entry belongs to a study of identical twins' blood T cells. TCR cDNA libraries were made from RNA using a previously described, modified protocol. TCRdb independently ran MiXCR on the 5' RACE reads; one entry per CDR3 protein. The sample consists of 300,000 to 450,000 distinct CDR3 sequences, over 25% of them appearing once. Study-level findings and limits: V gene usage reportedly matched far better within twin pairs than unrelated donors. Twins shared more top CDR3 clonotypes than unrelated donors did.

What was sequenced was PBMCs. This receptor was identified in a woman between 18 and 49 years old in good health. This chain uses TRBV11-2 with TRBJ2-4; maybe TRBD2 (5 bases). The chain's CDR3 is CASAFDPRDIQYF. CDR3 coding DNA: TGTGCCAGCGCTTTCGATCCGAGGGACATTCAGTACTTC. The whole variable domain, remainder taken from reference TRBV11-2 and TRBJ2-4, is EAGVAQSPRYKIIEKRQSVAFWCNPISGHATLYWYQQILGQGPKLLIQFQNNGVVDDSQLPKDRFSAERLKGVDSTLKIQPAKLEDSAVYLCASAFDPRDIQYFGAGTRLSVL.